Presented here are 10 T cell receptor beta chains from one specimen sequenced in a study of shared clonotypes between healthy human individuals. Assay: immunoSEQ multiplex PCR; the TCRdb copy retains only in-frame clones and omits some. The sample holds over 1.5 million clones, 98% seen once. Input material: naive CD4+ T cells sorted from blood. Subset meaning: CD45RA+ positively selected. The source is a young man in good health.

The chain uses TRBV5-6 and TRBJ1-2; tentatively, D is TRBD1 (5 bases). Trimming removed 1 base from V and 0 bases from J, with 7 bases in between. From germline, CDR1 is SGHDT and CDR2 YYEEEE. The CDR3 has 14 amino acids. Here the CDR3 reads CASSLIQANYGYTF. In DNA form, the CDR3 reads TGTGCCAGCAGCTTGATACAGGCTAACTATGGCTACACCTTC.

The rearrangement links TRBV27 to TRBJ2-1, with 10 bases identical to TRBD2. Germline V gives CDR1 MNHEY, CDR2 SMNVEV (reference sequence). The CDR3 sequence is 15 residues long. The trim removed 5 bases at V and 2 bases at J, leaving 3 bases unmatched. CDR3 region: CASSLAGATYNEQFF. The CDR3 nucleotides read TGTGCCAGCAGTCTAGCGGGAGCCACCTACAATGAGCAGTTCTTC.

The chain combines TRBV4-3 with TRBJ2-2, with 10 bases lining up with TRBD2. The J segment lost 4 bases and the V segment lost 0 bases, leaving 14 bases of the junction unmatched. The CDR3 extends over 20 amino acids. Germline V gene data show CDR1 as LGHNA and CDR2 as YSLEER. CDR3 DNA sequence: TGCGCCAGCAGCCAAGATTTCGTCCCAGCGGGAGGGCCCGGCACCGGGGAGCTGTTTTTT. Amino acids: CASSQDFVPAGGPGTGELFF.

The V call is TRBV7-2, the J call TRBJ2-1; TRBD2 aligns across 9 bases. The CDR3 is made up of 15 amino acids. Germline V gene sequence: CDR1 SGHTA, CDR2 FQGNSA. V shed 1 base, J shed 6 bases, and the junction held 4 bases outside the gene matches. CDR3 protein: CASSLVGTSINEQFF. CDR3 DNA sequence: TGTGCCAGCAGCTTAGTAGGGACTAGCATCAATGAGCAGTTCTTC.

This chain connects TRBV6-1 to TRBJ2-5, with a possible D match to TRBD1 (5 bases). Germline-derived CDR1 and CDR2 are MNHNS and SASEGT. This CDR3 has 13 amino acids. Trimming cost V 8 bases and J 4 bases, with 14 bases left between them. The CDR3 region is CASGHNLGETQYF. The CDR3 DNA follows: TGTGCCAGCGGACACAATCTAGGAGAGACCCAGTACTTC.

The chain combines TRBV4-1 with TRBJ1-5; TRBD1 agrees at 8 bases. The V gene's germline CDR1 is MGHRA and CDR2 YSYEKL. CDR3 length equals 17 residues. With 0 bases clipped from V and 5 bases from J, the junction kept 9 bases outside the gene matches. The CDR3 DNA is TGCGCCAGCAGCCAAGATCTGGTGACAGGGGTCGATCAGCCCCAGCATTTT. Translation gives CASSQDLVTGVDQPQHF.

The sample holds one count of this clone. CDR3 in amino acids: CASSQRQTKFTDTQYF. The CDR3 nucleotides are TGCGCCAGCAGCCAAAGGCAAACCAAATTCACAGATACGCAGTATTTT. This sequence joins TRBV4-1 and TRBJ2-3; unclear D gene. The CDR3 is 16 residues long. V was trimmed by 2 bases and J by 2 bases, leaving 14 bases between them. CDR1 is MGHRA, CDR2 YSYEKL, per germline.

The CDR3 here is CASSLQEEKLFF. In DNA form, the CDR3 reads TGTGCCAGCAGCTTACAGGAAGAAAAACTGTTTTTT. V gene TRBV5-5 combines with J gene TRBJ1-4; tentative D call: TRBD1 (5 bases). With 2 bases removed from V and 8 bases from J, the gap between germline ends came to 7 bases. This CDR3 region has 12 residues. Germline assignment: CDR1 SGHKS and CDR2 YYEKEE (reference sequence).

The CDR3 loop is CASSPMGLPTQGQAFF. As DNA, the CDR3 is TGTGCCAGCAGCCCCATGGGACTTCCAACCCAAGGCCAAGCTTTCTTT. This chain connects TRBV11-2 to TRBJ1-1, with a weak D call TRBD1 (5 bases). Germline assignment: CDR1 SGHAT and CDR2 FQNNGV. The CDR3 is 16 residues long. The V and J ends lost 5 bases and 9 bases respectively, with 25 bases between them. The variable domain in full, completed from reference TRBV11-2 and TRBJ1-1, reads EAGVAQSPRYKIIEKRQSVAFWCNPISGHATLYWYQQILGQGPKLLIQFQNNGVVDDSQLPKDRFSAERLKGVDSTLKIQPAKLEDSAVYLCASSPMGLPTQGQAFFGQGTRLTVV.

This chain connects TRBV7-6 to TRBJ1-1, with D possibly matching TRBD1 (5 bases). Trimming cost V 3 bases and J 1 base, with 15 bases left between them. Germline values: CDR1 SGHVS, CDR2 FNYEAQ. The CDR3 consists of 16 residues. The CDR3 loop is CASSFPTPTANTEAFF. DNA of the CDR3: TGTGCCAGCAGCTTCCCAACCCCGACAGCGAACACTGAAGCTTTCTTT. Full variable domain (remainder filled in from reference TRBV7-6 and TRBJ1-1): GAGVSQSPRYKVTKRGQDVALRCDPISGHVSLYWYRQALGQGPEFLTYFNYEAQQDKSGLPNDRFSAERPEGSISTLTIQRTEQRDSAMYRCASSFPTPTANTEAFFGQGTRLTVV.